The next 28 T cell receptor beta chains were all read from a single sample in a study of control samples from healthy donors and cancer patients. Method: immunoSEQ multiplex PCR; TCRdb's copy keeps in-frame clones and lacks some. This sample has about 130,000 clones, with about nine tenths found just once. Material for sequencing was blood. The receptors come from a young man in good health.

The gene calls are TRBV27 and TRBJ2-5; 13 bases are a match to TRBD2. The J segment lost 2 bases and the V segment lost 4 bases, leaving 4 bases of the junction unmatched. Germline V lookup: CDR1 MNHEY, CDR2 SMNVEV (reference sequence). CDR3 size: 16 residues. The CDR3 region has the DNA TGTGCCAGCAGTTCAGGACTAGCGGGGGCTCAAGAGACCCAGTACTTC. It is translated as CASSSGLAGAQETQYF.

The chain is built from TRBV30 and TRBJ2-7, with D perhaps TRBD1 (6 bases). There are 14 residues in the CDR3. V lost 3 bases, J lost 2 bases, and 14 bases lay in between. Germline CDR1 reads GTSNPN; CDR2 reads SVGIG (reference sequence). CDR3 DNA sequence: TGTGCCTGGAGCCCGGGACAACTCACCTACGAGCAGTACTTC. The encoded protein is CAWSPGQLTYEQYF.

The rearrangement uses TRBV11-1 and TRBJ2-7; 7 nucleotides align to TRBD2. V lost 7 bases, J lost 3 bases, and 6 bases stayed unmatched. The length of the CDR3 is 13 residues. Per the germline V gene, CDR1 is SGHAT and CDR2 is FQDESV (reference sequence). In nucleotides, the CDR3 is TGTGCCAGCACCGGGGGACTAAACTACGAGCAGTACTTC. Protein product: CASTGGLNYEQYF.

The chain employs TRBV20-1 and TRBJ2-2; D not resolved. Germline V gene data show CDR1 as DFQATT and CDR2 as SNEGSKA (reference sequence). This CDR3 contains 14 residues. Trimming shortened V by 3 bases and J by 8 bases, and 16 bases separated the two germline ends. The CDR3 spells CSASPAPPGGELFF. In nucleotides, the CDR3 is TGCAGTGCTAGTCCCGCCCCTCCTGGGGGGGAGCTGTTTTTT.

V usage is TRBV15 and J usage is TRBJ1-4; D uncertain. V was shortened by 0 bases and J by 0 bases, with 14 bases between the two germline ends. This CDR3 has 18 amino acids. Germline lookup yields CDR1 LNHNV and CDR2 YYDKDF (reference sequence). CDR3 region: CATSRDHLYGATNEKLFF. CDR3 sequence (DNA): TGTGCCACCAGCAGAGATCATTTGTATGGTGCAACTAATGAAAAACTGTTTTTT.

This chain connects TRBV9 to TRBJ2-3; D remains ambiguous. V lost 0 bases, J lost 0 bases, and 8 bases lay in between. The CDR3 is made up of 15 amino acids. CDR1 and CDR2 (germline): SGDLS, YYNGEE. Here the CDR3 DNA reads TGTGCCAGCAGCGTAGCTCCCTCTAGCACAGATACGCAGTATTTT. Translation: CASSVAPSSTDTQYF. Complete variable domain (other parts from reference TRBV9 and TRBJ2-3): DSGVTQTPKHLITATGQRVTLRCSPRSGDLSVYWYQQSLDQGLQFLIQYYNGEERAKGNILERFSAQQFPDLHSELNLSSLELGDSALYFCASSVAPSSTDTQYFGPGTRLTVL.

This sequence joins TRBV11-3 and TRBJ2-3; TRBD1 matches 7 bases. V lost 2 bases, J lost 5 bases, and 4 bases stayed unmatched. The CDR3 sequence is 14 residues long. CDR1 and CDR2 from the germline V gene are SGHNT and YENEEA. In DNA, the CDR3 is TGTGCCAGCAGCTTACGGACAGGAGAAGATACGCAGTATTTT. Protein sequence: CASSLRTGEDTQYF.

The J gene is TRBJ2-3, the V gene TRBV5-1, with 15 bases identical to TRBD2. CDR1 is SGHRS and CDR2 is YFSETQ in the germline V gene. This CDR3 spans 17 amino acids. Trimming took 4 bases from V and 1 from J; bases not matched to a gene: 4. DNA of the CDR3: TGCGCCAGCAGCCCGGGACTAGCGGGGGGAGGCACAGATACGCAGTATTTT. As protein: CASSPGLAGGGTDTQYF.

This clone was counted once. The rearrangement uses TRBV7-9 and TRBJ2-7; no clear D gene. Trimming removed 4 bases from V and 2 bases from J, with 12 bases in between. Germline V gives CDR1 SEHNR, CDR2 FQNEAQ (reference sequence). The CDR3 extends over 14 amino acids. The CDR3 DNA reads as TGTGCCAGCAGCTCAGACGGGTGGGCCTACGAGCAGTACTTC. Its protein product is CASSSDGWAYEQYF.

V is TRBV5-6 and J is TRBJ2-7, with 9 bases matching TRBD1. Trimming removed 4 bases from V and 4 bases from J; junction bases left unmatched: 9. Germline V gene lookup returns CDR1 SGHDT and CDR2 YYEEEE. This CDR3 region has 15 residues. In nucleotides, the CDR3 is TGTGCCAGCAGCCTGACCGGACAGGGGTATTACGAGCAGTACTTC. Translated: CASSLTGQGYYEQYF. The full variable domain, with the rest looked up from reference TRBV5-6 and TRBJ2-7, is DAGVTQSPTHLIKTRGQQVTLRCSPKSGHDTVSWYQQALGQGPQFIFQYYEEEERQRGNFPDRFSGHQFPNYSSELNVNALLLGDSALYLCASSLTGQGYYEQYFGPGTRLTVT.

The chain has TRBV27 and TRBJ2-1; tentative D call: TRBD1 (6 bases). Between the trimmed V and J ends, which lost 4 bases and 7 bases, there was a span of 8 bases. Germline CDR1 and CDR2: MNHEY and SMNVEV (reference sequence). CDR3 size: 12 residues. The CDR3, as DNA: TGTGCCAGCAGTTCCAGGGGTAATGAGCAGTTCTTC. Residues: CASSSRGNEQFF.

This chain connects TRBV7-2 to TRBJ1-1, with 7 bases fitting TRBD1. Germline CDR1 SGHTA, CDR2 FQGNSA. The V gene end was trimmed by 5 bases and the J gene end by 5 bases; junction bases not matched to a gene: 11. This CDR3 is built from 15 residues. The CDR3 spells CASSPPISQGTEAFF. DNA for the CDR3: TGTGCCAGCAGCCCCCCGATCTCACAGGGGACTGAAGCTTTCTTT.

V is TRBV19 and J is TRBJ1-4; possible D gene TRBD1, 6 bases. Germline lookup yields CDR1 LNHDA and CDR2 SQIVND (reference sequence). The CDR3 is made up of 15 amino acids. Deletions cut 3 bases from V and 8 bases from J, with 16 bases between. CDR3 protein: CASSILSVGGEKLFF. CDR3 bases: TGTGCCAGTAGTATCCTATCGGTGGGGGGCGAAAAACTGTTTTTT.

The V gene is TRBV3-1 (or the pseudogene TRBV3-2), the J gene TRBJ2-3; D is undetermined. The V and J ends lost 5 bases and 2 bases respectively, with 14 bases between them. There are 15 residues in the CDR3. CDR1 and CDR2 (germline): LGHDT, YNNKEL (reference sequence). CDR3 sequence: CASSETLQPTDTQYF. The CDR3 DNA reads TGTGCCAGCAGCGAGACTCTACAGCCCACAGATACGCAGTATTTT.

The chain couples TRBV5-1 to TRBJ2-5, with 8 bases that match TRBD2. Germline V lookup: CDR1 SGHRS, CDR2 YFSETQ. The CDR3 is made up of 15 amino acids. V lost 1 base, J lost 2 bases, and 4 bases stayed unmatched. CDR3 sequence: CASSLRTGGQETQYF. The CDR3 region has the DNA TGCGCCAGCAGCTTGAGGACGGGGGGGCAAGAGACCCAGTACTTC. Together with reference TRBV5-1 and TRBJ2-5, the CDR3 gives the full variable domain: KAGVTQTPRYLIKTRGQQVTLSCSPISGHRSVSWYQQTPGQGLQFLFEYFSETQRNKGNFPGRFSGRQFSNSRSEMNVSTLELGDSALYLCASSLRTGGQETQYFGPGTRLLVL.

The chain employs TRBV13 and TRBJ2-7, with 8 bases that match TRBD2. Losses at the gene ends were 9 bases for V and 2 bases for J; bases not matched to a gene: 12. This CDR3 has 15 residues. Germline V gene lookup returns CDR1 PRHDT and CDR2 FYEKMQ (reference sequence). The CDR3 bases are TGTGCCAGTCTGGGGCTAGCGGGCGGTGCCTACGAGCAGTACTTC. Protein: CASLGLAGGAYEQYF.

The CDR3 reads CASRGRGVDQPQHF. CDR3 coding DNA: TGCGCCAGCAGGGGGAGGGGGGTAGATCAGCCCCAGCATTTT. The V gene is TRBV23-1, the J gene TRBJ1-5, with D possibly TRBD1 on 6 matching bases. TRBV23-1 is an open reading frame, and its role is uncertain. V was trimmed by 6 bases and J by 5 bases, leaving 14 bases between them. The CDR3 is made up of 14 amino acids.

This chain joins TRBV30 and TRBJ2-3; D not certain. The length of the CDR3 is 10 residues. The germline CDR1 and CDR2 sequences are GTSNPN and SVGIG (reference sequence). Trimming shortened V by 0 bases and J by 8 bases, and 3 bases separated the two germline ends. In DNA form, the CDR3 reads TGTGCCTGGAGTGTGAGTACGCAGTATTTT. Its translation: CAWSVSTQYF.

For the CDR3, the DNA is TGTGCCACCACGGGGGCCTCACAGGAGCAGTACTTC. As protein: CATTGASQEQYF. The chain couples TRBV10-3 to TRBJ2-7, with D perhaps given as TRBD1 or TRBD2 (6 bases each). Per germline, CDR1 ENHRY and CDR2 SYGVKD. This CDR3 has 12 amino acids. The V end was cut by 10 bases, the J end by 7 bases, with 17 bases between.

CDR3 sequence reads: CASKDRGRFPDTQYF. The DNA of the CDR3 is TGTGCCAGCAAAGACAGGGGGCGATTTCCAGATACGCAGTATTTT. The chain uses TRBV2 and TRBJ2-3, with TRBD1 matching 10 bases. V lost 7 bases, J lost 4 bases, and 8 bases stayed unmatched. Germline CDR1 reads SNHLY; CDR2 reads FYNNEI. CDR3 length: 15 residues.

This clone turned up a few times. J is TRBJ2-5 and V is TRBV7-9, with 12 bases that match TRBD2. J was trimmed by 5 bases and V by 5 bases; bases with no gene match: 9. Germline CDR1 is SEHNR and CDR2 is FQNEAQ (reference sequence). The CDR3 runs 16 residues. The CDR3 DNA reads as TGTGCCAGCAGCCCCTCTAGCGGGGGGGCCGGGGAGACCCAGTACTTC. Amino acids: CASSPSSGGAGETQYF.

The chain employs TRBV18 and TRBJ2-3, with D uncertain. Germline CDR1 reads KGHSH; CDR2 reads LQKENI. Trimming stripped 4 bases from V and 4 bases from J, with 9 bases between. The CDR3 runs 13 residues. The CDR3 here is CASSRTKADTQYF. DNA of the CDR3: TGTGCCAGCTCACGGACGAAGGCAGATACGCAGTATTTT.

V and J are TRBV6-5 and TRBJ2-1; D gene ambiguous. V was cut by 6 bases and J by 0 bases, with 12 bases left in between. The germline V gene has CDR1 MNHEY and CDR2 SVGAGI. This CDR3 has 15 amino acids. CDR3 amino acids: CASRAAESSYNEQFF. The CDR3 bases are TGTGCCAGCAGGGCGGCAGAGAGCTCCTACAATGAGCAGTTCTTC.

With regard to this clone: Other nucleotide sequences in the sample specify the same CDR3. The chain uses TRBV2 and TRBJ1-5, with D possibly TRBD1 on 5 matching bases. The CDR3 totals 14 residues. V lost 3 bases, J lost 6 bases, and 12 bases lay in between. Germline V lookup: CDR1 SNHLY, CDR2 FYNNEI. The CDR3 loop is CASSEVGRGQPQHF. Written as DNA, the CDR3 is TGTGCCAGCAGTGAGGTGGGGAGGGGTCAGCCCCAGCATTTT.

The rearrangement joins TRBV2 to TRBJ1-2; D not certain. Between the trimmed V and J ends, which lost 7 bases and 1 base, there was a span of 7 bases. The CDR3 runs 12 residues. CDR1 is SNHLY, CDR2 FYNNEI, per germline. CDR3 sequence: CASMDGNYGYTF. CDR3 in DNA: TGTGCCAGCATGGACGGTAACTATGGCTACACCTTC. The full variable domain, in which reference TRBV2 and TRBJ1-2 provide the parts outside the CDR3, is EPEVTQTPSHQVTQMGQEVILRCVPISNHLYFYWYRQILGQKVEFLVSFYNNEISEKSEIFDDQFSVERPDGSNFTLKIRSTKLEDSAMYFCASMDGNYGYTFGSGTRLTVV.

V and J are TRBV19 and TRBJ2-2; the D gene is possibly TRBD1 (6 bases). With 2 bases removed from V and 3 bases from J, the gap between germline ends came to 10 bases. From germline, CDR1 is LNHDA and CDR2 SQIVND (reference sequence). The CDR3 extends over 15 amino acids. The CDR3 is CASSIMDRYTGELFF. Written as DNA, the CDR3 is TGTGCCAGTAGTATAATGGACAGATACACCGGGGAGCTGTTTTTT.

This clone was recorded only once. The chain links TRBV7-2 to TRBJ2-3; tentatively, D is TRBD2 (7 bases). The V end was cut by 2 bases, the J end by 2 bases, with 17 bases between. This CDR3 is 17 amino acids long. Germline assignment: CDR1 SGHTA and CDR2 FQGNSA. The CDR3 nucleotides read TGTGCCAGCAGCTTAAATCCTCCGGGGGGCTCCACAGATACGCAGTATTTT. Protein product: CASSLNPPGGSTDTQYF.

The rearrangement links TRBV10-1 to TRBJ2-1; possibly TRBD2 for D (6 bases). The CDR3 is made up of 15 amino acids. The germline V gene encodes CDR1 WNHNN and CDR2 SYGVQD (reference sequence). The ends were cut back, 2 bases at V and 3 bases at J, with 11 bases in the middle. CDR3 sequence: CASSEMGGLYNEQFF. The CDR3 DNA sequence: TGCGCCAGCAGTGAGATGGGGGGACTCTACAATGAGCAGTTCTTC.